These 20 T cell receptor beta chains were all obtained from the same sample, sequenced in a study of blood T cells in healthy people across ages. Using a J-beta primer mix together with a sample-barcoded 5' primer, a second PCR was run for about 6 to 12 cycles. TCRdb analysed the 5' RACE reads with MiXCR anew, one entry per CDR3 protein. The data contain under 800,000 distinct CDR3 sequences, roughly 21% of them singletons. Sequencing used blood. These receptors were obtained from a man between 65 and 85 years old in good health.

Only a few counts were recorded for this clonotype. The rearrangement uses TRBV20-1 and TRBJ1-3; D is unclear. The CDR3 extends over 13 amino acids. V was trimmed by 2 bases and J by 4 bases, leaving 9 bases between them. Germline V gene lookup returns CDR1 DFQATT and CDR2 SNEGSKA (reference sequence). The DNA of the CDR3 is TGCAGTGCTAGAATGATCTCCGGAAACACCATATATTTT. It specifies CSARMISGNTIYF.

This clonotype was observed at least ten times. The chain recombines TRBV6-1 with TRBJ2-2; no reliable D call. CDR3 size: 13 residues. Germline lookup yields CDR1 MNHNS and CDR2 SASEGT. Trimming stripped 3 bases from V and 2 bases from J, with 4 bases between. The CDR3 DNA sequence: TGTGCCAGCAGTGAGGGTAACACCGGGGAGCTGTTTTTT. It specifies CASSEGNTGELFF.

The chain combines TRBV20-1 with TRBJ2-1; 13 positions agree with TRBD2. The V segment lost 5 bases and the J segment 6 bases; nucleotides outside the gene matches: 19. The CDR3 is 19 amino acids. CDR1 and CDR2 from the germline V gene are DFQATT and SNEGSKA (reference sequence). The CDR3 bases are TGCAGTGCTGCCCAAGCGGGGACTAGCGGGGCCGCACGAGGCAATGAGCAGTTCTTC. It yields the protein CSAAQAGTSGAARGNEQFF.

This clonotype came up once. The V gene is TRBV6-5, the J gene TRBJ2-3; 8 nucleotides align to TRBD1. The V gene's germline CDR1 is MNHEY and CDR2 SVGAGI. V lost 0 bases to trimming and J lost 5 bases; unmatched junction nucleotides: 4. This CDR3 region has 15 residues. The CDR3 loop reads CASSYSLGTGDTQYF. CDR3 bases: TGTGCCAGCAGTTACTCGTTGGGGACAGGAGATACGCAGTATTTT.

The V gene is TRBV27, the J gene TRBJ2-1, with 10 bases lining up with TRBD2. Germline-derived CDR1 and CDR2 are MNHEY and SMNVEV (reference sequence). The V gene end was trimmed by 5 bases and the J gene end by 7 bases; junction bases not matched to a gene: 11. The CDR3 contains 16 residues. CDR3 sequence (DNA): TGTGCCAGCAGTATGCTCAGCGGGAGGGTTTTTAATGAGCAGTTCTTC. It specifies CASSMLSGRVFNEQFF.

The V gene is TRBV7-9, the J gene TRBJ1-5; a weak D match, TRBD1 (6 bases). V was trimmed by 5 bases and J by 7 bases, leaving 18 bases between them. CDR3 length: 15 residues. The germline V gene encodes CDR1 SEHNR and CDR2 FQNEAQ (reference sequence). CDR3 sequence reads: CASSASQGPGQPQHF. The CDR3 DNA reads as TGTGCCAGCAGCGCGTCACAGGGCCCTGGGCAGCCCCAGCATTTT.

V is TRBV5-5 and J is TRBJ2-2; 13 bases line up with TRBD2. This CDR3 has 16 residues. The V segment lost 6 bases and the J segment 4 bases; nucleotides outside the gene matches: 6. Germline lookup yields CDR1 SGHKS and CDR2 YYEKEE (reference sequence). The CDR3 reads CASTRTSGSFTGELFF. As DNA, the CDR3 is TGTGCCAGCACCCGGACTAGCGGGAGTTTCACCGGGGAGCTGTTTTTT.

This clonotype was recorded a few times. The rearrangement joins TRBV6-6 to TRBJ2-3, with D uncertain. The V and J ends lost 5 bases and 1 base respectively, with 10 bases between them. The CDR3 runs to 14 residues. Per germline, CDR1 MNHNY and CDR2 SVGAGI (reference sequence). The CDR3 spells CASSVAPRTDTQYF. In DNA, the CDR3 is TGTGCCAGCAGTGTAGCACCCCGCACAGATACGCAGTATTTT.

This clonotype was detected a few times. This chain joins TRBV4-2 and TRBJ2-5; D may be TRBD1 or TRBD2 (5 bases each). The better agreement between TRBJ2-1 and the DNA end casts doubt on the J call. Per germline, CDR1 LGHNA and CDR2 YNFKEQ. This CDR3 contains 16 residues. The CDR3 bases are TGTGCCAGCAGGCGCGTTCGGGACCAGCCCCACAATGAGCAGTTCTTC. Translating it yields CASRRVRDQPHNEQFF.

At least ten counts were recorded for this clonotype. The rearrangement uses TRBV7-2 and TRBJ1-5; the D gene is possibly TRBD1 (5 bases). Germline CDR1 and CDR2: SGHTA and FQGNSA. V lost 5 bases and J 0 bases, leaving 17 bases between the germline ends. The CDR3 spans 17 residues. CDR3 coding DNA: TGTGCCAGCAGCCCCGGTCCCCAGGGTTATAGCAATCAGCCCCAGCATTTT. This translates into CASSPGPQGYSNQPQHF.

This clonotype has a count of ten or more. The genes are TRBV7-9 and TRBJ2-1; 7 bases agree with TRBD2. V dropped 10 bases and J dropped 8; count of bases not matched to a gene: 17. Germline CDR1 SEHNR, CDR2 FQNEAQ (reference sequence). The CDR3 has 15 amino acids. CDR3 nucleotides: TGTGCCATCACGCTGGTGGGCGGGAGTCCCGATGAGCAGTTCTTC. Its translation: CAITLVGGSPDEQFF.

The chain is built from TRBV4-3 and TRBJ2-5; TRBD1 matches 12 bases. V was pared by 0 bases and J by 5 bases, with 10 bases of the junction left unmatched. Germline V gives CDR1 LGHNA, CDR2 YSLEER. The CDR3 is 18 residues long. CDR3 region: CASSQDWGGTGGRETQYF. DNA for the CDR3: TGCGCCAGCAGCCAAGATTGGGGGGGGACAGGGGGCCGGGAGACCCAGTACTTC.

The chain couples TRBV10-1 to TRBJ2-7, with no clear D. Germline V gives CDR1 WNHNN, CDR2 SYGVQD (reference sequence). V gave up 2 bases and J gave up 4 bases, with 9 bases separating them. This CDR3 has 13 amino acids. The CDR3 reads CASSEVVSYEQYF. As DNA, the CDR3 is TGCGCCAGCAGTGAGGTTGTATCGTACGAGCAGTACTTC.

This clonotype has a handful of counts. This may arise from a read error, as a much more abundant clone is one base away. The chain carries TRBV12-3 or TRBV12-4 and TRBJ2-4; D uncertain. The CDR3 is 14 amino acids. V dropped 5 bases and J dropped 6 bases, with 14 bases sitting between them. The CDR3 protein is CASSQATWGNIQYF. As DNA, the CDR3 is TGTGCCAGCAGTCAGGCAACCTGGGGAAACATTCAGTACTTC.

The chain joins TRBV27 to TRBJ1-1; perhaps TRBD1 as D (5 bases). CDR3 length: 14 amino acids. The V and J ends lost 0 bases and 4 bases respectively, with 9 bases between them. Germline CDR1 MNHEY, CDR2 SMNVEV (reference sequence). The CDR3 loop is CASSLSGVGTEAFF. CDR3 bases: TGTGCCAGCAGTTTATCGGGGGTCGGCACTGAAGCTTTCTTT.

This clonotype turned up a few times. The genes are TRBV2 and TRBJ2-3; the match to TRBD2 covers 7 bases. CDR3 length equals 13 residues. Germline CDR1 reads SNHLY; CDR2 reads FYNNEI. CDR3 residues: CVSSGASTDTQYF. Written as DNA, the CDR3 is TGTGTCTCGAGCGGGGCTAGCACAGATACGCAGTATTTT.

The genes are TRBV9 and TRBJ2-2; D unresolved. Germline V gene lookup returns CDR1 SGDLS and CDR2 YYNGEE. This CDR3 has 16 residues. V shed 0 bases and J shed 0 bases, with 9 bases lying between them. The CDR3 reads CASSVVPDSNTGELFF. The CDR3 DNA sequence: TGTGCCAGCAGCGTAGTTCCAGACTCGAACACCGGGGAGCTGTTTTTT.

This clonotype was picked up a small number of times. The J gene is TRBJ2-7, the V gene TRBV6-2 or TRBV6-3, with 7 bases identical to TRBD2. CDR1 and CDR2 (germline): MNHEY, SVGEGT. The CDR3 length is 14 residues. J lost 7 bases, V lost 5 bases, and 11 bases had no gene match. The CDR3 loop is CASSNLAVRGEQYF. Written as DNA, the CDR3 is TGTGCCAGCAGTAATCTAGCGGTAAGAGGAGAGCAGTACTTC.

In this sample, this clonotype turned up a few times. J is TRBJ2-2 and V is TRBV20-1; possibly TRBD2 for D (6 bases). The V gene lost 5 bases and the J gene lost 2 bases, with 9 bases spanning the gap. Germline CDR1 is DFQATT and CDR2 is SNEGSKA (reference sequence). This CDR3 has 13 residues. CDR3 DNA: TGCAGTGCTGGCGGGGCTAACACCGGGGAGCTGTTTTTT. It yields the protein CSAGGANTGELFF.

This clonotype was recorded a few times. The rearrangement links TRBV7-2 to TRBJ1-2; D call uncertain. CDR3 length: 13 residues. Germline lookup yields CDR1 SGHTA and CDR2 FQGNSA. Trimming took 3 bases from V and 2 from J, leaving 7 bases between them. The CDR3 DNA is TGTGCCAGCAGCTTCGCCAGAAACTATGGCTACACCTTC. This translates into CASSFARNYGYTF.